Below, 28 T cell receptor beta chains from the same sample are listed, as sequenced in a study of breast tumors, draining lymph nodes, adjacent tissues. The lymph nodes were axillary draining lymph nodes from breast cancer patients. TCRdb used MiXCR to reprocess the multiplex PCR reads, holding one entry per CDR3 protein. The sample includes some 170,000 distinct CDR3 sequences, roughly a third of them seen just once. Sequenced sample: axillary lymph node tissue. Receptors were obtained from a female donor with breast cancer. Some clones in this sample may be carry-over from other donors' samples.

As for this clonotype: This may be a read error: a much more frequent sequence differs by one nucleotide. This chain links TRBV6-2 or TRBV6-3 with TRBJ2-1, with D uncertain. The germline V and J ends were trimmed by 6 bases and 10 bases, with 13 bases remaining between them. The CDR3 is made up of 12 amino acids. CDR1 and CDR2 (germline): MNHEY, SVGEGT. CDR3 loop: CASRPGRWEQFF. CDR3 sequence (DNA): TGTGCCAGCAGGCCAGGACGATGGGAGCAGTTCTTC.

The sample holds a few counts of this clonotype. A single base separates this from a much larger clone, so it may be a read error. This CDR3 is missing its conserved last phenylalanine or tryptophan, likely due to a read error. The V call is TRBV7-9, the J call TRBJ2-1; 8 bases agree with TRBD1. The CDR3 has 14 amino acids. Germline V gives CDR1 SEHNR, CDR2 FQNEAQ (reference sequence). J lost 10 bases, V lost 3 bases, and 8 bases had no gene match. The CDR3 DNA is TGTGCCAGCAGCTTGGGCAGGGGGCAGGGCGAGCAGTTCCTC. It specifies CASSLGRGQGEQFL.

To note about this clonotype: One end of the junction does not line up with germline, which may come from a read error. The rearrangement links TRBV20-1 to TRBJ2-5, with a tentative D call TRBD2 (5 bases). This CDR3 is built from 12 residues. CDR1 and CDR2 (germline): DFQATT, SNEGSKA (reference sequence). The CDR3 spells CSAREVEETPYF. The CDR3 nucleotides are TGCAGTGCTAGGGAGGTTGAAGAGACCCCGTACTTC.

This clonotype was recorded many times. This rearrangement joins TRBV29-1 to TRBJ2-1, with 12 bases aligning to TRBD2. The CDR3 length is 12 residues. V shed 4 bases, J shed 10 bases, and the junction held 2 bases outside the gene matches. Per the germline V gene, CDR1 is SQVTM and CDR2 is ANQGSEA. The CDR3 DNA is TGCAGCGTTGGACTAGCGGGAGAGGAGCAGTTCTTC. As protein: CSVGLAGEEQFF.

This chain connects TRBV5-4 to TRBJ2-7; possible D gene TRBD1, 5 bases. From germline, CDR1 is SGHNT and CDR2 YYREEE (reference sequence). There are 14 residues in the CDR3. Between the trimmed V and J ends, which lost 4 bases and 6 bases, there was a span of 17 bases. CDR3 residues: CASSSSDKEIEQYF. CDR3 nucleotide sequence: TGTGCCAGCAGCAGCTCGGACAAGGAGATCGAGCAGTACTTC.

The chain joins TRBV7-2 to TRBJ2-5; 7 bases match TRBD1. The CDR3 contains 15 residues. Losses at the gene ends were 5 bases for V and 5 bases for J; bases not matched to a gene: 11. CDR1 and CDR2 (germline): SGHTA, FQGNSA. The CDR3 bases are TGTGCCAGCAGCCCCCGGTCAGGGGGAAAGGAGACCCAGTACTTC. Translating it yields CASSPRSGGKETQYF.

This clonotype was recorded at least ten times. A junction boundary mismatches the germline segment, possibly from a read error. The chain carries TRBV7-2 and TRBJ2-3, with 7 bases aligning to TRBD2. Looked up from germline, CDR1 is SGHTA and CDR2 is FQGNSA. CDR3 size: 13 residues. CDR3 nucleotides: TGTGCCAGCAGGCCGACTAGCACAGATATGCAGTATTTT. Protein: CASRPTSTDMQYF.

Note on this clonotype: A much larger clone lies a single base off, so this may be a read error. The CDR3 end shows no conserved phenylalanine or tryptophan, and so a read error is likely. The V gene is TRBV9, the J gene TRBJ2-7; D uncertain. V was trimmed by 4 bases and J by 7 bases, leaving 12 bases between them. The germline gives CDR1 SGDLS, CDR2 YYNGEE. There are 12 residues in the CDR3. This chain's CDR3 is CASSLQYGEQYL. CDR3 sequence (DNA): TGTGCCAGCAGCCTCCAGTATGGGGAGCAGTACCTC.

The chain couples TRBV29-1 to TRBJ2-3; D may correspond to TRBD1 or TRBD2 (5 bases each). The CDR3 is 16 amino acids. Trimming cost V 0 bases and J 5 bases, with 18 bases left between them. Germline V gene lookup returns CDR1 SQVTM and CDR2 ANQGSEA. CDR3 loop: CSVEDLGDHGGDTQYF. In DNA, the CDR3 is TGCAGCGTTGAAGATCTTGGGGATCATGGGGGAGATACGCAGTATTTT.

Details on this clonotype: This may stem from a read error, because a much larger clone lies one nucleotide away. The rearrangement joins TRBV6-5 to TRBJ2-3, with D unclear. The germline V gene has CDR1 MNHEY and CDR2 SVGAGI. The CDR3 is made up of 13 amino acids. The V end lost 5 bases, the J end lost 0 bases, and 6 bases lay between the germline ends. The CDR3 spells CASSHYSTDTQYF. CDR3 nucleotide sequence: TGTGCCAGCAGTCACTACAGCACAGATACGCAGTATTTT.

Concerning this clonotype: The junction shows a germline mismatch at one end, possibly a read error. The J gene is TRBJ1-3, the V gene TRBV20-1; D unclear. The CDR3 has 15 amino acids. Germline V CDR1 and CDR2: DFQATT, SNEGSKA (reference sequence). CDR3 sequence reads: CSARDKLSSGNTLYF. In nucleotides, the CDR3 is TGCAGTGCTAGAGATAAACTGTCCTCTGGAAACACCTTATATTTT.

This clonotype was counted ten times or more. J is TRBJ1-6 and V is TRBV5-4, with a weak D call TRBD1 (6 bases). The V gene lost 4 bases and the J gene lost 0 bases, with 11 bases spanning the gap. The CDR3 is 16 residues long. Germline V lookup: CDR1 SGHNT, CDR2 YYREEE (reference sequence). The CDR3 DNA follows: TGTGCCAGCAGCCGAAAACAGGGCTCCTATAATTCACCCCTCCACTTT. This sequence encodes CASSRKQGSYNSPLHF.

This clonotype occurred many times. The CDR3 bases are TGCAGTGCTAGAGATCGGAGGGGGGCCAGCAATCAGCCCCAGCATTTT. This codes for CSARDRRGASNQPQHF. The chain couples TRBV20-1 to TRBJ1-5; D is perhaps TRBD1 (6 bases). CDR1 and CDR2 from the germline V gene are DFQATT and SNEGSKA (reference sequence). V was trimmed by 0 bases and J by 1 base, leaving 13 bases between them. The CDR3 spans 16 residues.

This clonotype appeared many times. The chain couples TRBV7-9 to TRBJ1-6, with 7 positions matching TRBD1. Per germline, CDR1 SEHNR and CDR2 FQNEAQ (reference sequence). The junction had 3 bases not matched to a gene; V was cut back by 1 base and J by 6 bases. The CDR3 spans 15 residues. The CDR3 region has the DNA TGTGCCAGCAGCTTAGGGCCAGGGGGTAATTCACCCCTCCACTTT. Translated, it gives CASSLGPGGNSPLHF.

CDR3 region: CASSWTGGETQYF. DNA for the CDR3: TGTGCCAGCAGCTGGACAGGGGGGGAGACCCAGTACTTC. The chain uses TRBV7-3 and TRBJ2-5; 10 nucleotides align to TRBD1. From germline, CDR1 is SGHTA and CDR2 FQGTGA. CDR3 length equals 13 residues. After removal of 4 bases from V and 5 bases from J, the junction contained 1 base not matched to a gene.

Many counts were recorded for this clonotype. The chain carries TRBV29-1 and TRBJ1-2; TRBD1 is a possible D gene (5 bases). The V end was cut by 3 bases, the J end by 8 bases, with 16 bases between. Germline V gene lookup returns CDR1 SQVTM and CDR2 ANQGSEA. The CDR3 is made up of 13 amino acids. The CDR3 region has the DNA TGCAGCGTTGAGGTACGGGGGGTCAGCGGCTACACCTTC. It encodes CSVEVRGVSGYTF.

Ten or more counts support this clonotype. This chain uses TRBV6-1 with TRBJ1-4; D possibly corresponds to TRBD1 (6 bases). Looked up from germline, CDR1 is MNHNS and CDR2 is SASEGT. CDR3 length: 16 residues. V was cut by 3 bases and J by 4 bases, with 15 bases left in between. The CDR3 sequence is CASSDFPTGLNEKLFF. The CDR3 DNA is TGTGCCAGCAGTGACTTCCCGACAGGTCTTAATGAAAAACTGTTTTTT.

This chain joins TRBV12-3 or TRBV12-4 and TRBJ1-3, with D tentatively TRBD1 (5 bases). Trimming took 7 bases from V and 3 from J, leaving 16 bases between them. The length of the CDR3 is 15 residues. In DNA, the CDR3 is TGTGCCAGCACCTATCGGGGGGGAGGTGGAAACACCATATATTTT. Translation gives CASTYRGGGGNTIYF.

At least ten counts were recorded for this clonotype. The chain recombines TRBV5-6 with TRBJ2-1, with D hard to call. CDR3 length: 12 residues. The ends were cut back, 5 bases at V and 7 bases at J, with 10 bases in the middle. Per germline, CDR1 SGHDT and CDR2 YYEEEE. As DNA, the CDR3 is TGTGCCAGCAGTGATGTAGGGAATGAGCAGTTCTTC. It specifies CASSDVGNEQFF.

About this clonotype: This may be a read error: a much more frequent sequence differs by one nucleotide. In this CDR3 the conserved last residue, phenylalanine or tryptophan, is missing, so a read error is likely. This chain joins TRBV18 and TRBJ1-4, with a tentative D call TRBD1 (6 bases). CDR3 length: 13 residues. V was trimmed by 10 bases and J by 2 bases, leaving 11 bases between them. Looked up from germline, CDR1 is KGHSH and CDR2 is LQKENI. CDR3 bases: TGTGCCACCCACAGGGCGACTAATGAAAAACTGTTTTCT. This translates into CATHRATNEKLFS.

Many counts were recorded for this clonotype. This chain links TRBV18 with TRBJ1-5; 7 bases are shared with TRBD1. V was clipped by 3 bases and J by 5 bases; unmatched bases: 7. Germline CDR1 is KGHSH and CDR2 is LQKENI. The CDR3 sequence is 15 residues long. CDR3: CASSPRDSRDQPQHF. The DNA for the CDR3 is TGTGCCAGCTCACCGCGGGACAGCCGCGATCAGCCCCAGCATTTT.

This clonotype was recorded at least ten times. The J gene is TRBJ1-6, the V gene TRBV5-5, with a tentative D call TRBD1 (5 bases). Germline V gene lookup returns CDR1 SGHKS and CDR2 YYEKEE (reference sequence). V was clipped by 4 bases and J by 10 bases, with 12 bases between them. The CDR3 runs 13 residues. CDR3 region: CASSLEWGSPLHF. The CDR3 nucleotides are TGTGCCAGCAGCCTGGAGTGGGGGTCACCCCTCCACTTT.

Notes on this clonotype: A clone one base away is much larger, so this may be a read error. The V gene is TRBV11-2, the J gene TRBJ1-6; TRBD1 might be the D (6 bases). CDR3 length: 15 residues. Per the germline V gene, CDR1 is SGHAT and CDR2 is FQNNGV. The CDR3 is CASSPGQFSNSPLYF. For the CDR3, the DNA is TGTGCCAGCAGCCCTGGACAGTTCTCTAATTCACCCCTCTACTTT.

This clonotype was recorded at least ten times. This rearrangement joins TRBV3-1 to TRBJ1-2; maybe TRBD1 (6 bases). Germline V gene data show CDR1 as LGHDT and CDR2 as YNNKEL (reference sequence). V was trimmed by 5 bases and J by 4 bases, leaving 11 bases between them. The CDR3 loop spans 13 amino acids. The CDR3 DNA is TGTGCCAGCAGCTTACGGACAGTCTATGGCTACACCTTC. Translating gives CASSLRTVYGYTF.

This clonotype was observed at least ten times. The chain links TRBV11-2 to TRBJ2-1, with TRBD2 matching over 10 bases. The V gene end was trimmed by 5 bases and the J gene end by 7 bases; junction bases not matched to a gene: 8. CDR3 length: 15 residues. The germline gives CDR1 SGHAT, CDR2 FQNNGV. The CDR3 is CASSPLAGQRNEQFF. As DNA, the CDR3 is TGTGCCAGCAGCCCACTAGCGGGACAAAGGAATGAGCAGTTCTTC.

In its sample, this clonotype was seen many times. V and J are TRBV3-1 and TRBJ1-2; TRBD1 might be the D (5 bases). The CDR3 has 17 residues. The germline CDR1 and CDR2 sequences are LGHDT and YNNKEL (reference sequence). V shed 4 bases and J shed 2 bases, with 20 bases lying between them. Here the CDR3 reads CASSPAGTLSVNYGYTF. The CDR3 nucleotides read TGTGCCAGCAGCCCTGCCGGGACCCTATCCGTAAACTATGGCTACACCTTC.

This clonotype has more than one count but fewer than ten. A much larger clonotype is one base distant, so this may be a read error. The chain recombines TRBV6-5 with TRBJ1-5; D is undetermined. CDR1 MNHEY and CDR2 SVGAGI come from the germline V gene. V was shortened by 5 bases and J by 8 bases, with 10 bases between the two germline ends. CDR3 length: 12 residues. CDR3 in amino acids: CASSQPGKPQHF. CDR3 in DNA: TGTGCCAGCAGTCAGCCGGGGAAGCCCCAGCATTTT.

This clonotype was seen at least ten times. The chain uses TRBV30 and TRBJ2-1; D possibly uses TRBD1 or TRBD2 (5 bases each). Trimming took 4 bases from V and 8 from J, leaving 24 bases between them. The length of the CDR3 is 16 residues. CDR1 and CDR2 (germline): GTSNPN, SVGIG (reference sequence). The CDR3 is CAWTPQRDRNYYEQFF. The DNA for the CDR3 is TGTGCCTGGACCCCCCAACGGGACCGCAATTACTATGAGCAGTTCTTC.